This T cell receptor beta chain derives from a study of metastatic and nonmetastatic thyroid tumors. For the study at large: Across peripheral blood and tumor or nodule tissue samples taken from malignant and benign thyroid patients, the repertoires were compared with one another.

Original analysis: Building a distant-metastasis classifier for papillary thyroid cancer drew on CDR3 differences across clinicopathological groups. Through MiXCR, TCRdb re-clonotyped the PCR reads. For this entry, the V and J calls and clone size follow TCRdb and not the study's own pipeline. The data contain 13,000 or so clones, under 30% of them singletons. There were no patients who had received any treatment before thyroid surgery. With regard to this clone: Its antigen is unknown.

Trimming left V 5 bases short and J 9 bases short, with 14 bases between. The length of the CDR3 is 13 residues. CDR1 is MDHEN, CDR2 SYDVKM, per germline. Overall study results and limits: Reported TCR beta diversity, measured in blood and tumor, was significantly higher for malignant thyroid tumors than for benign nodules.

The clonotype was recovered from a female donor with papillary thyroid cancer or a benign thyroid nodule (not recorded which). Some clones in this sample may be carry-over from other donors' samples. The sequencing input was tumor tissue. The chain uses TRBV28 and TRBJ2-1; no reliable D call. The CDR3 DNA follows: TGTGCCAGCAGTGCAGACTTTTCGAGTGAGCAGTTCTTC. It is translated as CASSADFSSEQFF. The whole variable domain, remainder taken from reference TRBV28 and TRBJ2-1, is DVKVTQSSRYLVKRTGEKVFLECVQDMDHENMFWYRQDPGLGLRLIYFSYDVKMKEKGDIPEGYSVSREKKERFSLILESASTNQTSMYLCASSADFSSEQFFGPGTRLTVL.